Here is one T cell receptor (beta chain) with its context. This clonotype was counted a few times. Which antigen it targets is not known. No per-base quality is available; no much larger clone lies one base away. Library preparation employed 5' RACE. TCRdb names Illumina HiSeq 2000 as the instrument used. A universal primer binding site was introduced by template switching, and a unique molecular identifier was present in the final cDNA, enabling accurate counting of TCR cDNA molecules. Specific primers in the conserved constant-segment region were used to synthesize first-strand cDNA for the TCR alpha and beta chains. To control for contamination, every cDNA library was double barcoded, receiving both a SMART-Mk sample barcode and Illumina barcodes. TruSeq adapter sequences, together with Illumina sample barcodes, were added in two successive PCR steps. The Illumina HiSeq platform was used with custom primers to sequence TCR alpha and beta cDNA libraries. From the authors' description of their analysis: MiGEC processed the raw reads to extract unique molecular identifiers, while MiXCR was used to determine the CDR3 positions. For each individual, recombination models were inferred using an EM algorithm with the repgenHMM and IGoR tools. The tcR package in R was used for shared clonotype analysis, with sharing normalized by the product of cloneset sizes. To study raw recombination without the effects of thymic and clonal selection, out-of-frame nonproductive sequences were analyzed. TCRdb cleaned the public reads at Q25 with fastp, built clones with MiXCR and kept in-frame beta chains. Identical CDR3 proteins give one entry, which carries the most common genes and DNA. The V and J calls were not made by the authors but by TCRdb's processing. In this sample the table shows roughly 690,000 distinct CDR3 sequences, roughly 6% of which occur a single time. The ten largest clones add up to 1.5% to 2% of the sample.

The V and J ends are trimmed by 4 bases and 3 bases, leaving 21 bases between them. The CDR3 spans 17 residues, from the cysteine through the phenylalanine. Only the CDR3 part of the read is kept: 51 bases, read in frame from the first base. For CDR1 and CDR2, the germline V gene lists SGDLS and YYNGEE. The sample originates from a study of identical twins (dated by TCRdb to the mid-2010s). About the study as a whole: The study deep-sequenced TCR alpha and beta repertoires from monozygotic twins, unrelated adults of various ages and cord blood to test whether fetal clonotypes persist. Replicate twin experiments were performed at different times using different library preparation protocols to rule out contamination.

On the study overall, not on this receptor specifically: Abundant cord blood beta clonotypes carried fewer insertions; young adult naive repertoires showed a weaker similar trend, while memory repertoires showed none. Compared with coincidental sharing between unrelated individuals, out-of-frame TCR alpha sequences shared between twins showed an excess of sequences with low generation probability. Invariant T cells such as MAIT and iNKT could partly confound zero-insertion analyses, though diverse VJ usage argued against this for most clonotypes. A weaker excess of twin sharing was found in beta out-of-frame sequences because the signal-to-noise ratio was lowered by fewer shared sequences. Conclusions relied on cross-sectional statistical analysis, since the same donors could not be followed over many years. In monozygotic twins, out-of-frame TCR alpha sharing was systematically underestimated by recombination models, although the models agreed with sharing between unrelated individuals.

Only healthy Caucasian donors were included. The study also sequenced three unrelated non-twin adults: a male aged 18 to 29, a male aged 50 to 59 and a female aged 50 to 59. Miltenyi CD45RO+ enrichment and human naive T-cell isolation kits were used to isolate memory (CD45RO+) and naive T cells from PBMC. The sequence is built from TRBV9 and TRBJ2-3, and TRBD2 may be the D gene, going by 6 matching bases. The TCR comes from a young man in good health. Sequenced sample: naive T cells sorted from blood. The cell subset or site label, read with the paper, signifies: cells isolated with a human naive T-cell isolation kit. DNA sequence: TGTGCCAGCAGCCCCGCTATAGCGGTCGGGGGAACAGATACGCAGTATTTT. Translated, this is CASSPAIAVGGTDTQYF.